The present TCR beta chain was sequenced within a study of Graves' ophthalmopathy and Graves' hyperthyroidism. Whole-study results and caveats: Blood samples also showed most expanded thyroid clonotypes exceeding 0.001 frequency. The 13-signature model separated ophthalmopathy from stable hyperthyroidism at just under 90% sensitivity and around 80% specificity.

As the template, RNA transcripts were used to amplify TCR beta CDR3 regions. RT-PCR in the first round used HTBI primers; a second-round multiplex PCR followed. TCRdb re-called the multiplex PCR reads through MiXCR, storing one row per CDR3 protein. The table records under 350,000 distinct CDR3 sequences, roughly 16% of them present only once. In its sample, this clonotype was seen many times. Antigen specificity is unknown. Diagnosis used clinical symptoms, serum thyroxine, TRAb, thyroid ultrasound and orbital computed tomography. This CDR3 contains 14 residues. CDR1 SGHTA and CDR2 FQGNSA come from the germline V gene. V lost 5 bases, J lost 5 bases, and 4 bases stayed unmatched.

Sequencing was performed on peripheral blood. This clonotype was obtained from an adult man with Graves' ophthalmopathy. V and J are TRBV7-2 and TRBJ2-5; 11 positions agree with TRBD2. CDR3: CASSNSGGEETQYF. Written as DNA, the CDR3 is TGTGCCAGCAGCAATAGCGGGGGGGAGGAGACCCAGTACTTC.